Below are 24 T cell receptor beta chains sequenced from a single sample in a study of blood T cell repertoires in COVID-19. The table came from immunoSEQ multiplex PCR; TCRdb's copy has only in-frame clones and leaves some out. The sample lists 45,000 to 60,000 clones, around 84% occurring once. What was sequenced was peripheral blood. The receptors originated from a human donor with active COVID-19. The donor label of this sample is uncertain.

In its sample, this clone was seen once. The V gene is TRBV5-1, the J gene TRBJ1-5; no clear D gene. This CDR3 has 13 residues. Looked up from germline, CDR1 is SGHRS and CDR2 is YFSETQ. The ends were cut back, 1 base at V and 3 bases at J, with 5 bases in the middle. This CDR3 reads CASSLNNNQPQHF. The CDR3 nucleotides are TGCGCCAGCAGCTTGAACAACAATCAGCCCCAGCATTTT.

The chain uses TRBV7-2 and TRBJ2-1, with a possible D match to TRBD1 (6 bases). This CDR3 region has 13 residues. From germline, CDR1 is SGHTA and CDR2 FQGNSA. V was trimmed by 3 bases and J by 4 bases, leaving 7 bases between them. The CDR3 reads CASSLDSYNEQFF. The CDR3 DNA follows: TGTGCCAGCAGCTTGGACAGTTACAATGAGCAGTTCTTC. Full variable domain (remainder filled in from reference TRBV7-2 and TRBJ2-1): GAGVSQSPSNKVTEKGKDVELRCDPISGHTALYWYRQSLGQGLEFLIYFQGNSAPDKSGLPSDRFSAERTGGSVSTLTIQRTQQEDSAVYLCASSLDSYNEQFFGPGTRLTVL.

The chain links TRBV5-1 to TRBJ1-1; 9 nucleotides agree with TRBD1. The junction had 4 bases not matched to a gene; V was cut back by 2 bases and J by 2 bases. Germline lookup yields CDR1 SGHRS and CDR2 YFSETQ. The CDR3 contains 15 residues. CDR3 amino acids: CASSFGGQGNTEAFF. For the CDR3, the DNA is TGCGCCAGCAGCTTTGGGGGACAGGGAAACACTGAAGCTTTCTTT.

The CDR3 DNA follows: TGTGCCAGCAGGTATACTGGGGCCAACGTCCTGACTTTC. This gives the protein CASRYTGANVLTF. V gene TRBV12-3 or TRBV12-4 combines with J gene TRBJ2-6; D remains unclear. The length of the CDR3 is 13 residues. V lost 6 bases to trimming and J lost 2 bases, with 5 bases between them.

The genes are TRBV6-5 and TRBJ1-3; tentative D call: TRBD1 (6 bases). The V gene lost 6 bases and the J gene lost 2 bases, with 14 bases spanning the gap. Germline V lookup: CDR1 MNHEY, CDR2 SVGAGI. The CDR3 has 15 residues. Here the CDR3 reads CASRYQQGAGNTIYF. CDR3 nucleotides: TGTGCCAGCAGATATCAACAGGGAGCTGGAAACACCATATATTTT.

This chain joins TRBV6-5 and TRBJ1-2; 10 bases are shared with TRBD1. CDR3 length equals 15 residues. The J segment lost 8 bases and the V segment lost 6 bases, leaving 12 bases of the junction unmatched. Germline CDR1 MNHEY, CDR2 SVGAGI. CDR3 sequence (DNA): TGTGCCAGCAGCCGGACTAGACAGGGGGCAGGAGGCTACACCTTC. Its protein is CASSRTRQGAGGYTF.

This clone was counted once. V gene TRBV5-4 combines with J gene TRBJ2-7; unclear D gene. The CDR3 is 13 amino acids. Germline values: CDR1 SGHNT, CDR2 YYREEE (reference sequence). Trimming took off 3 bases at V and 4 bases at J, with 11 bases between the two ends. The CDR3 here is CASSSSLRYEQYF. The CDR3 DNA is TGTGCCAGCAGCTCCTCGCTTCGGTACGAGCAGTACTTC.

CDR3 amino acids: CASSVAQGTNGLNTIYF. The DNA of the CDR3 is TGTGCCAGCAGCGTAGCGCAGGGGACTAATGGCTTGAACACCATATATTTT. The J gene is TRBJ1-3, the V gene TRBV9, with D possibly being TRBD1 (6 bases). The CDR3 loop spans 17 amino acids. The V end lost 0 bases, the J end lost 7 bases, and 20 bases lay between the germline ends. The germline V gene has CDR1 SGDLS and CDR2 YYNGEE.

The count of this clone is one. This chain connects TRBV6-2 or TRBV6-3 to TRBJ1-5; 8 bases map to TRBD1. The CDR3 totals 13 residues. The J segment lost 6 bases and the V segment lost 6 bases, leaving 4 bases of the junction unmatched. Germline CDR1 reads MNHEY; CDR2 reads SVGEGT. CDR3 bases: TGTGCCAGCAGCAGGGGGCAGGGTCAGCCCCAGCATTTT. Its translation: CASSRGQGQPQHF.

There are many counts of this clone. The J gene is TRBJ2-7, the V gene TRBV7-9; 7 nucleotides match TRBD1. Germline assignment: CDR1 SEHNR and CDR2 FQNEAQ (reference sequence). V was clipped by 3 bases and J by 0 bases; unmatched bases: 8. The CDR3 is made up of 16 amino acids. The CDR3 protein is CASSLIGGRNSYEQYF. In DNA form, the CDR3 reads TGTGCCAGCAGCTTGATAGGGGGCAGGAACTCCTACGAGCAGTACTTC.

The chain links TRBV7-2 to TRBJ2-7; 9 positions match TRBD1. Germline CDR1 reads SGHTA; CDR2 reads FQGNSA. V was pared by 4 bases and J by 1 base, with 8 bases of the junction left unmatched. The CDR3 sequence is 16 residues long. CDR3 residues: CASSSYDRGGSYEQYF. DNA for the CDR3: TGTGCCAGCAGCTCCTACGACAGGGGGGGGTCCTACGAGCAGTACTTC.

CDR3 protein: CASSLRRDQETQYF. The CDR3 DNA follows: TGTGCCAGCAGCCTAAGGCGGGACCAAGAGACCCAGTACTTC. V and J are TRBV3-1 (or the pseudogene TRBV3-2) and TRBJ2-5; a possible D gene is TRBD2 (5 bases). CDR3 length: 14 residues. The germline V and J ends were trimmed by 4 bases and 0 bases, with 9 bases remaining between them. Per germline, CDR1 LGHDT and CDR2 YNNKEL (reference sequence).

In its sample, this clone was seen once. The CDR3 is CAWSVLRGRTEAFF. Here the CDR3 DNA reads TGTGCCTGGAGTGTATTACGGGGGAGGACTGAAGCTTTCTTT. The rearrangement uses TRBV30 and TRBJ1-1; perhaps TRBD1 as D (5 bases). The CDR3 runs 14 residues. Trimming cost V 0 bases and J 5 bases, with 13 bases left between them. CDR1 is GTSNPN and CDR2 is SVGIG in the germline V gene (reference sequence).

The CDR3 nucleotides are TGTGCCAGCAGCCCCGATAGCGGGGGGGCCTCCAATGAGCAGTTCTTC. Its protein is CASSPDSGGASNEQFF. This sequence joins TRBV11-2 and TRBJ2-1; 11 bases match TRBD2. This CDR3 contains 16 residues. V was pared by 5 bases and J by 6 bases, with 9 bases of the junction left unmatched. Germline V gene data show CDR1 as SGHAT and CDR2 as FQNNGV.

The rearrangement links TRBV30 to TRBJ1-1; no reliable D call. The CDR3 extends over 15 amino acids. V was cut by 4 bases and J by 2 bases, with 17 bases left in between. Germline values: CDR1 GTSNPN, CDR2 SVGIG (reference sequence). The DNA of the CDR3 is TGTGCCTGGATGTTCGGGGTCTTGGGAAACACTGAAGCTTTCTTT. It translates to CAWMFGVLGNTEAFF.

This clone was found a few times. The chain is built from TRBV30 and TRBJ2-1, with D unresolved. The CDR3 has 16 residues. The V and J ends lost 5 bases and 0 bases respectively, with 17 bases between them. Germline V CDR1 and CDR2: GTSNPN, SVGIG (reference sequence). CDR3 coding DNA: TGTGCCTGGTGGCCTCTGTACAGCAGCTCCTACAATGAGCAGTTCTTC. This translates into CAWWPLYSSSYNEQFF.

The V call is TRBV7-2, the J call TRBJ2-1, with D tentatively TRBD2 (5 bases). Germline V gene lookup returns CDR1 SGHTA and CDR2 FQGNSA. The V gene lost 2 bases and the J gene lost 6 bases, with 14 bases spanning the gap. The CDR3 loop spans 15 amino acids. CDR3 in amino acids: CASSLSYVGANEQFF. CDR3 nucleotides: TGTGCCAGCAGCTTATCTTACGTGGGAGCCAATGAGCAGTTCTTC.

The chain links TRBV19 to TRBJ2-4; TRBD1 might be the D (5 bases). CDR3 length: 11 residues. Trimming stripped 6 bases from V and 8 bases from J, with 8 bases between. Germline V gene lookup returns CDR1 LNHDA and CDR2 SQIVND (reference sequence). The CDR3 protein is CASRVGDIQYF. CDR3 DNA sequence: TGTGCCAGTAGGGTAGGGGACATTCAGTACTTC.

This chain links TRBV6-4 with TRBJ2-3; a possible D gene is TRBD2 (5 bases). The V and J ends lost 4 bases and 2 bases respectively, with 10 bases between them. The CDR3 covers 14 residues. The germline V gene encodes CDR1 MRHNA and CDR2 SNTAGT. CDR3 amino acids: CASSAVATTDTQYF. The CDR3 nucleotides read TGTGCCAGCAGTGCCGTAGCGACCACAGATACGCAGTATTTT.

DNA for the CDR3: TGTGCCAGCAGCCTCCAGGGGACCAAAAACATTCAGTACTTC. This translates into CASSLQGTKNIQYF. The V gene is TRBV5-4, the J gene TRBJ2-4, with D maybe TRBD1 (6 bases). The germline V gene has CDR1 SGHNT and CDR2 YYREEE (reference sequence). The V end lost 4 bases, the J end lost 2 bases, and 10 bases lay between the germline ends. This CDR3 is 14 amino acids long.

This clone was seen a single time. This sequence joins TRBV11-2 and TRBJ1-1; maybe TRBD1 (6 bases). Trimming took 7 bases from V and 1 from J, leaving 10 bases between them. Germline V gene sequence: CDR1 SGHAT, CDR2 FQNNGV. The CDR3 runs 13 residues. CDR3: CASNIRGNTEAFF. The CDR3 DNA reads TGTGCCAGCAACATCAGGGGGAACACTGAAGCTTTCTTT.

On this clone: A read error may produce the germline difference seen at one junction end. This sequence joins TRBV10-3 and TRBJ1-5; D is unclear. In germline, CDR1 is ENHRY, CDR2 SYGVKD. This CDR3 is built from 13 residues. In DNA form, the CDR3 reads TGTGCCTCCCAAGCTGGGAGTAGTCAGTCCCAGCATTTT. Its translation is CASQAGSSQSQHF.

The chain couples TRBV6-1 to TRBJ1-5, with D perhaps TRBD1 (6 bases). The CDR3 consists of 15 residues. Per germline, CDR1 MNHNS and CDR2 SASEGT. V gave up 1 base and J gave up 5 bases, with 12 bases separating them. The CDR3 DNA follows: TGTGCCAGCAGTGAAGATGTGGGGGCGCATCAGCCCCAGCATTTT. Protein: CASSEDVGAHQPQHF.

The chain is built from TRBV5-1 and TRBJ2-5, with unresolved D. This CDR3 spans 14 amino acids. Trimming removed 0 bases at V and 7 bases at J, with 13 bases between. Germline V lookup: CDR1 SGHRS, CDR2 YFSETQ. The CDR3 sequence: CASSLDPGEGTQYF. The CDR3 region has the DNA TGCGCCAGCAGCTTGGACCCAGGTGAAGGGACCCAGTACTTC.